This T cell receptor (beta chain) was captured in a study of blood T cell repertoires in COVID-19. About the study: Italy, Spain and the United States were the sources of the convalescent and acute COVID-19 samples.

V lost 6 bases and J 2 bases, leaving 14 bases between the germline ends. CDR3 length equals 15 residues. From germline, CDR1 is MNHEY and CDR2 SVGAGI. Repertoires were generated with immunoSEQ multiplex PCR, while TCRdb's copy carries only in-frame clones and drops some. The sample lists around 100,000 clones; around four fifths were seen once. There are a few counts of this clone. The chain couples TRBV6-5 to TRBJ1-5; no clear D gene. The sample comprised peripheral blood. The clonotype originates from a human donor in a cohort sampled during active COVID-19. For the CDR3, the DNA is TGTGCCAGCAGGTACCTGGGCTTCGGCAATCAGCCCCAGCATTTT. Translation: CASRYLGFGNQPQHF.